This T cell receptor (beta chain) was retrieved from a study of tumor-infiltrating lymphocytes in localized non-small cell lung cancer. Study-level background: Patients included smokers and never-smokers with various histologies, some sampled after neoadjuvant chemotherapy. Each patient gave resected tumor and non-adjacent uninvolved lung tissue.

Libraries were prepared by immunoSEQ multiplex PCR; TCRdb keeps only in-frame clonotypes and omits some of them. This sample yields 3,500 to 4,500 clones, of which about 70% are seen a single time; 14% to 15% belongs to the top ten. As for this clone: This CDR3 is also generated by other DNA sequences in the sample.

The clonotype was recovered from a human donor with non-small cell lung cancer. Sequenced input: uninvolved lung tissue not adjacent to the tumor.

In nucleotides, the CDR3 is TGCGCCAGCAGTCTAGGACTAGCAGCCTCCTACAATGAGCAGTTCTTC. Residues: CASSLGLAASYNEQFF. The rearrangement links TRBV5-1 to TRBJ2-1, with 8 nucleotides matching TRBD2. Germline CDR1 reads SGHRS; CDR2 reads YFSETQ. CDR3 length: 16 residues. The V and J ends lost 5 bases and 0 bases, in that order; junction bases with no gene match: 7.